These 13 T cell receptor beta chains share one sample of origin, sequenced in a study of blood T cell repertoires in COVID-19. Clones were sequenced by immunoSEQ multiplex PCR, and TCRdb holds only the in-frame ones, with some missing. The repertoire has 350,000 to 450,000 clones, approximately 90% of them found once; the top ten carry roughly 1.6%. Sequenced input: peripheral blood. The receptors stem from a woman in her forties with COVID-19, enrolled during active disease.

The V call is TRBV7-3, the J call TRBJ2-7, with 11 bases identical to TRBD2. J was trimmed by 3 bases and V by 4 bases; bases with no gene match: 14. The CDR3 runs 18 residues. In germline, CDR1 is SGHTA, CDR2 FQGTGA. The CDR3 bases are TGTGCCAGCAGCTCCCTCCGGGATTTAGCGGGAGGGGTCTACGAGCAGTACTTC. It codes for CASSSLRDLAGGVYEQYF.

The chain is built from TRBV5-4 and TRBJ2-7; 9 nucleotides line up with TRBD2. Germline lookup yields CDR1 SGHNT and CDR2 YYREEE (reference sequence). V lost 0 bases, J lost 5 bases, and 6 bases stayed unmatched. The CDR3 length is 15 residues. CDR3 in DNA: TGTGCCAGCAGCTTGGGGAAACTAGCGGGCGACGAGCAGTACTTC. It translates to CASSLGKLAGDEQYF.

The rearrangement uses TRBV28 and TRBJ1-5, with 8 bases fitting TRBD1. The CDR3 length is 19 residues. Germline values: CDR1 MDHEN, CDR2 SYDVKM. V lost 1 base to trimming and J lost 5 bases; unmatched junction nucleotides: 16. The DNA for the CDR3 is TGTGCCAGCAGTTTATCGGGCGGGTCAGGGGGCTTCGGCTATCAGCCCCAGCATTTT. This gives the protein CASSLSGGSGGFGYQPQHF.

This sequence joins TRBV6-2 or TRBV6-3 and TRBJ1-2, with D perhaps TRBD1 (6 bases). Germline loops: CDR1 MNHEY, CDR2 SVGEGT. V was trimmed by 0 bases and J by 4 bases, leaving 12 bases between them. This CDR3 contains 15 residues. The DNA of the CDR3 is TGTGCCAGCAGTTACTCGCCAGGGGCAGTCTATGGCTACACCTTC. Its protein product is CASSYSPGAVYGYTF.

CDR3 sequence (DNA): TGTGCCAGCAGTACACAGGGTACCCCCTACGAGCAGTACTTC. It codes for CASSTQGTPYEQYF. V is TRBV28 and J is TRBJ2-7; perhaps TRBD1 as D (6 bases). CDR1 is MDHEN, CDR2 SYDVKM, per germline. This CDR3 contains 14 residues. Between the trimmed V and J ends, which lost 5 bases and 2 bases, there was a span of 13 bases.

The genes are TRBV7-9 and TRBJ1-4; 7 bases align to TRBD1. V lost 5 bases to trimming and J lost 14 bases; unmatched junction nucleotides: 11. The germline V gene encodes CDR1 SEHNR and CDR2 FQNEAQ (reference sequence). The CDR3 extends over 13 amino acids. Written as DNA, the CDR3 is TGTGCCAGCAGCAGGGGGCGAGAGGGCAAGCTGTTTTTT. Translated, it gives CASSRGREGKLFF.

The DNA for the CDR3 is TGTGCTAGTGGTCCGGCGGGACAGGGAGATGATACTAGCGGGCGGCGATGGACCGGGGAGCTGTTTTTT. Amino acids: CASGPAGQGDDTSGRRWTGELFF. V usage is TRBV12-5 and J usage is TRBJ2-2; possibly TRBD1 or TRBD2 for D (9 bases each). The CDR3 sequence is 23 residues long. V was clipped by 5 bases and J by 5 bases, with 39 bases between them. Germline V gives CDR1 LGHNT, CDR2 FRNRAP.

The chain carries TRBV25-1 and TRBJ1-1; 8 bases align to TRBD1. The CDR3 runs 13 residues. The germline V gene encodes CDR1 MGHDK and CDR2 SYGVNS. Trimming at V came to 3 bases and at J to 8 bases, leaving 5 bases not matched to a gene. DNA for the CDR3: TGTGCCAGCAGTGACAGGGGGCGCAAAGAAGCTTTCTTT. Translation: CASSDRGRKEAFF.

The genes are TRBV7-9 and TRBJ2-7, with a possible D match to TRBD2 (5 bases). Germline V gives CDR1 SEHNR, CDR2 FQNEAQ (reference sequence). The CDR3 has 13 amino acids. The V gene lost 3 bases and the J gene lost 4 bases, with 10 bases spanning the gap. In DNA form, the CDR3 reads TGTGCCAGCAGCTTGAGGGAAGTATACGAGCAGTACTTC. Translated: CASSLREVYEQYF.

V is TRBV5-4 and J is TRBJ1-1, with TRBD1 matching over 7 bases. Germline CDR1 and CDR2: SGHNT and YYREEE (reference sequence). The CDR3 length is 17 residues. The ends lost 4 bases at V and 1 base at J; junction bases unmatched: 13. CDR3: CASSRGDRVLGNTEAFF. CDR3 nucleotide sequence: TGTGCCAGCAGCCGAGGTGACAGGGTTTTGGGGAACACTGAAGCTTTCTTT.

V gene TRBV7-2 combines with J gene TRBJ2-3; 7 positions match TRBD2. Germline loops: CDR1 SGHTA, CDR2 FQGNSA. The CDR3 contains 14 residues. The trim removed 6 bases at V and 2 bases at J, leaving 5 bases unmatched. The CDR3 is CASSRGVNTDTQYF. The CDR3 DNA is TGTGCCAGCAGTCGGGGGGTTAACACAGATACGCAGTATTTT.

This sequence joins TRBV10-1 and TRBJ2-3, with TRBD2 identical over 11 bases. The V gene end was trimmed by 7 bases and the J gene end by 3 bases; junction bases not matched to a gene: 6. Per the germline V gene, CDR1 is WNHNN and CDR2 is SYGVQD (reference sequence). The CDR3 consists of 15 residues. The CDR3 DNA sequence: TGCGCCAGCATCGTAGCGGGAGGGTCTACAGATACGCAGTATTTT. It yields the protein CASIVAGGSTDTQYF.

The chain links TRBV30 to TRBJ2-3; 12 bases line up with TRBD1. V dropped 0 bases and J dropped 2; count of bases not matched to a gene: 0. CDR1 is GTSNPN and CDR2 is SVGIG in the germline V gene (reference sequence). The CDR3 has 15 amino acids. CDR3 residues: CAWSVGQGATDTQYF. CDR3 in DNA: TGTGCCTGGAGTGTGGGACAGGGGGCCACAGATACGCAGTATTTT.